These T cell receptor beta chains were read from a single sample in a study of cytomegalovirus exposure and HLA in healthy donors. Clones were read by immunoSEQ multiplex PCR, and TCRdb kept only the in-frame ones, dropping some. Of around 91,000 clones in the sample, more than 75% were seen once. Source material: PBMCs. The receptors come from a man under 40 in good health and CMV-seropositive. Both conserved end residues are part of each CDR3. The D gene is left open where the match is weak. Expanded clones get a size class; other rows say once, few or many, or leave the size out.

V,size,D,J,CDR3,DNA
TRBV28,NA,TRBD1,TRBJ2-7,CASSLSGRGTGVGEQYF,TGTGCCAGCAGTTTATCCGGGAGGGGGACAGGGGTCGGCGAGCAGTACTTC
TRBV2,once,NA,TRBJ1-5,CASSGPRGDQPQHF,TGTGCCAGCAGTGGGCCCAGAGGAGATCAGCCCCAGCATTTT
TRBV28,NA,TRBD1,TRBJ2-7,CASSLGTGAYEQYF,TGTGCCAGCAGTTTAGGTACAGGGGCTTACGAGCAGTACTTC
TRBV5-1,NA,TRBD2,TRBJ2-3,CASSLAGTRVTDTQYF,TGCGCCAGCAGCTTGGCAGGGACTAGAGTAACAGATACGCAGTATTTT
TRBV6-6,NA,NA,TRBJ1-5,CAAGGYSNQPQHF,TGTGCCGCCGGGGGGTATAGCAATCAGCCCCAGCATTTT
TRBV19,NA,NA,TRBJ2-1,CVSARRAARSYNEQFF,TGTGTCAGTGCGCGGAGGGCGGCAAGGTCCTACAATGAGCAGTTCTTC
TRBV30,few,TRBD1,TRBJ1-2,CAWSVHRGNYGYTF,TGTGCCTGGAGTGTACACAGGGGGAACTATGGCTACACCTTC
TRBV7-2,NA,TRBD2,TRBJ2-5,CASRTGLAGETQYF,TGTGCCAGCAGAACCGGACTAGCGGGAGAGACCCAGTACTTC
TRBV7-2,NA,TRBD2,TRBJ2-5,CASSTLAGGPRETQYF,TGTGCCAGCAGCACCTTAGCGGGAGGGCCCAGGGAGACCCAGTACTTC
TRBV19,NA,TRBD1,TRBJ2-3,CASSMNRGVLYTQYF,TGTGCCAGTAGTATGAACAGGGGGGTCTTGTATACGCAGTATTTT
TRBV28,NA,TRBD1,TRBJ1-2,CASSYRGYGYTF,TGTGCCAGCAGTTACAGGGGCTATGGCTACACCTTC
TRBV7-3,NA,NA,TRBJ2-1,CASSSTSTHEQFF,TGTGCCAGCAGCTCCACTAGTACCCATGAGCAGTTCTTC
TRBV7-9,once,TRBD2,TRBJ2-1,CASSLGGTSGRSGEQFF,TGTGCCAGCAGCTTAGGTGGCACTAGCGGGAGATCAGGAGAGCAGTTCTTC
TRBV18,few,TRBD1,TRBJ1-1,CASSPQQGAPNTEAFF,TGTGCCAGCTCACCACAGCAGGGGGCCCCGAACACTGAAGCTTTCTTT
TRBV27,NA,NA,TRBJ2-7,CASSRIQGGGGEQYF,TGTGCCAGCAGTCGAATACAGGGTGGGGGGGGCGAGCAGTACTTC
TRBV5-1,NA,NA,TRBJ2-5,CASSPSGKETQYF,TGCGCCAGCAGCCCGTCAGGGAAAGAGACCCAGTACTTC
TRBV11-2,once,TRBD1,TRBJ1-1,CASSFGRQGFATEAFF,TGTGCCAGCAGCTTCGGGCGACAGGGGTTTGCCACTGAAGCTTTCTTT
TRBV7-9,NA,NA,TRBJ1-1,CASSLEGAGITEAFF,TGTGCCAGCAGCTTAGAAGGAGCCGGGATCACTGAAGCTTTCTTT
TRBV4-1,NA,TRBD2,TRBJ2-1,CASSNGGGLAGSSSYNEQFF,TGCGCCAGCAGCAACGGGGGTGGACTAGCGGGATCGAGCTCCTACAATGAGCAGTTCTTC
TRBV2,few,TRBD2,TRBJ2-1,CASRGTSGSPNEQFF,TGTGCCAGCAGGGGGACTAGCGGGAGTCCAAATGAGCAGTTCTTC
TRBV28,few,NA,TRBJ1-1,CASSSRQELNTEAFF,TGTGCCAGCAGTTCACGACAGGAGCTGAACACTGAAGCTTTCTTT
TRBV27,once,TRBD1,TRBJ2-7,CASSLRGPYEQYF,TGTGCCAGCAGTTTGAGGGGGCCCTACGAGCAGTACTTC
TRBV28,NA,TRBD2,TRBJ2-5,CASSSRLAGEGTQYF,TGTGCCAGCAGTTCCAGACTAGCGGGAGAGGGGACCCAGTACTTC
TRBV18,once,TRBD2,TRBJ2-1,CASSPGLREVEQFF,TGTGCCAGCTCACCGGGTCTGCGGGAGGTTGAGCAGTTCTTC
TRBV7-9,NA,NA,TRBJ2-2,CASSLEEGTNTGELFF,TGTGCCAGCAGCTTAGAGGAGGGAACGAACACCGGGGAGCTGTTTTTT
TRBV6-6,NA,TRBD1,TRBJ1-1,CASSYGTGSTEAFF,TGTGCCAGCAGTTACGGGACAGGTTCAACTGAAGCTTTCTTT
TRBV25-1,NA,TRBD1,TRBJ2-1,CASSDPGQGAGNEQFF,TGTGCCAGCAGTGACCCGGGACAGGGGGCCGGCAATGAGCAGTTCTTC
TRBV19,NA,NA,TRBJ2-1,CASSIGPAAEQFF,TGTGCCAGTAGTATAGGTCCAGCGGCAGAGCAGTTCTTC
TRBV4-1,NA,NA,TRBJ2-1,CASSLSTSFAYNEQFF,TGCGCCAGCAGCCTCTCGACTAGTTTTGCCTACAATGAGCAGTTCTTC
TRBV7-2,NA,NA,TRBJ2-7,CASSLPGINEQYF,TGTGCCAGCAGCTTACCCGGGATCAACGAGCAGTACTTC
TRBV30,NA,NA,TRBJ2-3,CAWSRGTDTQYF,TGTGCCTGGAGCAGGGGCACAGATACGCAGTATTTT
TRBV9,NA,NA,TRBJ2-6,CASSVGASGANVLTF,TGTGCCAGCAGCGTAGGGGCCTCTGGGGCCAACGTCCTGACTTTC
TRBV2,NA,TRBD1,TRBJ1-1,CASRRDRNTEAFF,TGTGCCAGCAGGAGGGACAGAAACACTGAAGCTTTCTTT
TRBV11-2,NA,NA,TRBJ1-1,CASSTQGYTEAFF,TGTGCCAGCAGCACGCAGGGGTACACTGAAGCTTTCTTT
TRBV5-1,NA,NA,TRBJ2-1,CASSPYSSYNEQFF,TGCGCCAGCAGCCCCTATAGCTCCTACAATGAGCAGTTCTTC
TRBV13,NA,NA,TRBJ2-7,CASSQSSRGSYEQYF,TGTGCCAGCAGCCAGTCTTCACGCGGCTCCTACGAGCAGTACTTC
TRBV7-9,NA,TRBD1,TRBJ2-2,CASSFSGTANTGELFF,TGTGCCAGCAGCTTTTCCGGGACAGCGAACACCGGGGAGCTGTTTTTT
TRBV9,few,NA,TRBJ1-3,CASSVAADSSGNTIYF,TGTGCCAGCAGCGTAGCTGCGGACAGCTCTGGAAACACCATATATTTT
TRBV7-9,once,TRBD1,TRBJ2-7,CASSPPAGTGKYEQYF,TGTGCCAGCAGCCCCCCAGCCGGGACAGGGAAATACGAGCAGTACTTC
TRBV7-9,NA,NA,TRBJ2-1,CASSFIAGRDNEQFF,TGTGCCAGCAGCTTTATTGCGGGACGAGACAATGAGCAGTTCTTC
TRBV18,NA,NA,TRBJ1-4,CASSRGGGYEKLFF,TGTGCCAGCTCCCGCGGGGGAGGTTATGAAAAACTGTTTTTT
TRBV5-1,NA,TRBD2,TRBJ2-1,CASSLERTSGYNEQFF,TGCGCCAGCAGCTTGGAACGGACTAGCGGTTACAATGAGCAGTTCTTC
TRBV29-1,NA,NA,TRBJ1-1,CSAMDRNLNTEAFF,TGCAGCGCTATGGACAGAAACTTGAACACCGAAGCTTTCTTT
TRBV18,NA,TRBD2,TRBJ2-3,CASSALAGVDTDTQYF,TGTGCCAGCTCAGCCCTAGCGGGAGTCGACACAGATACGCAGTATTTT
TRBV5-6,NA,TRBD1,TRBJ1-5,CASSLVGTGGNQPQHF,TGTGCCAGCAGCTTGGTCGGGACAGGGGGTAATCAGCCCCAGCATTTT
TRBV28,NA,NA,TRBJ2-3,CASFYRGGSDTQYF,TGTGCCAGTTTCTACAGGGGGGGATCAGATACGCAGTATTTT
TRBV5-1,NA,NA,TRBJ1-1,CASSLVGQTEAFF,TGCGCCAGCAGCTTGGTGGGACAAACTGAAGCTTTCTTT
TRBV29-1,NA,TRBD2,TRBJ2-1,CSVPGLAGGYSYNEQFF,TGCAGCGTGCCCGGACTAGCGGGAGGCTACTCCTACAATGAGCAGTTCTTC
TRBV6-5,NA,NA,TRBJ1-5,CASSYSRYSNQPQHF,TGTGCCAGCAGTTACTCGAGATATAGCAATCAGCCCCAGCATTTT